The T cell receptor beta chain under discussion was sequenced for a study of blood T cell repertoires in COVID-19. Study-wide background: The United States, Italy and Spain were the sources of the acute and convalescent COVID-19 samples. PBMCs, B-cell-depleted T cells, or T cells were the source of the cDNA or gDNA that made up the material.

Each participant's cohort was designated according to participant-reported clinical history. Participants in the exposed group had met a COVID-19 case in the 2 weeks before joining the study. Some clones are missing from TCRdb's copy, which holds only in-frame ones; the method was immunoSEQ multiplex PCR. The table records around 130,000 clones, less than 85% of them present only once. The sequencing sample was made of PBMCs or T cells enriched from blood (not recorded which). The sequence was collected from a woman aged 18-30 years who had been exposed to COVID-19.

DNA for the CDR3: TGTGCCAGCTCACCTACCCTCTCGAATGAAGACCTAGCTTTGGGGGGGATGGATACGCAGTATTTT. Translating it yields CASSPTLSNEDLALGGMDTQYF. This chain joins TRBV18 and TRBJ2-3, with 7 nucleotides matching TRBD2. Unmatched junction bases numbered 30, after V lost 3 bases and J lost 6 bases. The CDR3 runs 22 residues. CDR1 is KGHSH and CDR2 is LQKENI in the germline V gene. The variable domain in full, with the rest retrieved from reference TRBV18 and TRBJ2-3, is NAGVMQNPRHLVRRRGQEARLRCSPMKGHSHVYWYRQLPEEGLKFMVYLQKENIIDESGMPKERFSAEFPKEGPSILRIQQVVRGDSAAYFCASSPTLSNEDLALGGMDTQYFGPGTRLTVL.